This T cell receptor (beta chain) emerged from a study of T cell repertoires in cytomegalovirus infection. Study-wide background: CMV infection plus the matching HLA type was flagged by public TCR beta signatures.

TCRdb ran MiXCR on the reads and lists one entry per CDR3 protein. This sample has around 750,000 distinct CDR3 sequences, with around a third found just once. Turning to this clonotype: Its antigen is not identified.

V was trimmed by 7 bases and J by 6 bases, leaving 13 bases between them. The CDR3 runs to 12 residues. Per the germline V gene, CDR1 is LGHNT and CDR2 is FRNRAP. Study-level points and caveats: The ex vivo response was dominated by HLA-C-restricted CMV-specific TCR beta clonotypes.

The chain combines TRBV12-5 with TRBJ2-7; unclear D gene. The specimen was cultured CD8+ T cells from PBMCs, collected from culture after CMV antigen stimulation. This TCR was recovered from a human donor in good health (CMV status not recorded). Some clones in this sample may be carry-over from other donors' samples. CDR3 sequence (DNA): TGTGCTAGTGCCGAGACACCTTTCGAGCAGTACTTC. Its translation: CASAETPFEQYF.